This TCR beta chain was observed in a study of T-cell memory formation after mild COVID-19. About the study: TCR clusters showed largely donor specificity. Study findings and constraints: Some clones that responded turned up in pre-infection memory, which suggests that cross-reactive memory joined in. The main location of contracting CD4+ clones was CM and EM, and that of contracting CD8+ clones was EMRA.

Via MiXCR, TCRdb re-called the 5' RACE reads, giving one row per CDR3 protein. The repertoire holds a few hundred thousand distinct CDR3 sequences, with around 28% as singletons. A few counts support this clonotype. Its specificity is unknown. CDR3 size: 16 residues. Germline loops: CDR1 LGHDT, CDR2 YNNKEL (reference sequence). The ends lost 1 base at V and 2 bases at J; junction bases unmatched: 6. This sequence joins TRBV3-1 and TRBJ2-7; TRBD2 agrees at 9 bases. The TCR was taken from an adult woman who had mild COVID-19 (a few samples of this study predate the infection). Cell type and time point are not known. The sample comprised PBMCs or a T cell subset sorted from them (not recorded which). CDR3 nucleotides: TGTGCCAGCAGCCAAGTGGCTAGCGGGGCTCCCTACGAGCAGTACTTC. Translating gives CASSQVASGAPYEQYF.